This T cell receptor (beta chain) was captured in a study of blood T cell repertoires in COVID-19. On the study more broadly: Specimens from acute and convalescent COVID-19 originated in the United States, Italy and Spain. T cells, B-cell-depleted T cells, or PBMCs supplied cDNA or gDNA.

Germline V CDR1 and CDR2: KGHSH, LQKENI. This CDR3 has 16 amino acids. V shed 1 base, J shed 0 bases, and the junction held 5 bases outside the gene matches. In the study's own analysis: Amplifying reference gene primers gave estimates of nucleated cell counts. Method: immunoSEQ multiplex PCR; TCRdb's copy keeps in-frame clones and lacks some. V and J calls and clone size are copied from that table; D and trimming were computed from the DNA. This sample carries just under 150,000 clones, approximately 89% of them seen once, and the ten largest clones take roughly 1.6%. The J gene is TRBJ1-1, the V gene TRBV18; TRBD1 matches at 7 bases. Material for sequencing was peripheral blood. The clonotype was recovered from a human donor in a cohort sampled during active COVID-19. The DNA for the CDR3 is TGTGCCAGCTCACCACAGGGGACAGTAATGAACACTGAAGCTTTCTTT. It specifies CASSPQGTVMNTEAFF. The full variable domain, with the rest looked up from reference TRBV18 and TRBJ1-1, is NAGVMQNPRHLVRRRGQEARLRCSPMKGHSHVYWYRQLPEEGLKFMVYLQKENIIDESGMPKERFSAEFPKEGPSILRIQQVVRGDSAAYFCASSPQGTVMNTEAFFGQGTRLTVV.